Each of the 22 T cell receptor beta chains below was sequenced from the same sample in a study of blood T cells in healthy people across ages (dated by TCRdb to 2015 to 2017). Library generation was performed with 5' RACE. The listed sequencing device is Illumina HiSeq 2500. A second about 7 to 11 cycle PCR used a sample-barcoded 5' primer and a J-beta primer mix. TCRdb reanalyzed the raw reads on its own, using fastp at Q25 for trimming and MiXCR for clone calling, and kept in-frame beta chains. Under each unique CDR3 protein, matching rows form one entry showing the most common genes and DNA. Here the sample has 1.5 million to 2 million distinct CDR3 sequences; around 36% occur a single time. The ten largest make up over 9% of the sample. Material: blood. These TCRs come from a young woman in good health.

The chain combines TRBV20-1 with TRBJ1-2; the match to TRBD1 covers 7 bases. J gave up 3 bases and V 3 bases, and 4 bases lay outside the gene matches. The CDR3 totals 13 residues. Germline CDR1 is DFQATT and CDR2 is SNEGSKA (reference sequence). CDR3: CSASDGTDYGYTF. In DNA form, the CDR3 reads TGCAGTGCTAGTGACGGGACAGACTATGGCTACACCTTC.

This clonotype has more than one count but fewer than ten. The chain links TRBV6-6 to TRBJ1-5; possible D gene TRBD1, 5 bases. The CDR3 has 15 amino acids. The V gene's germline CDR1 is MNHNY and CDR2 SVGAGI (reference sequence). Deletions cut 0 bases from V and 8 bases from J, with 14 bases between. The CDR3 DNA sequence: TGTGCCAGCAGTTACTCGAAGGGGTATGGGGAGCCCCAGCATTTT. This codes for CASSYSKGYGEPQHF.

The V call is TRBV6-5, the J call TRBJ1-5, with 8 positions matching TRBD1. Per germline, CDR1 MNHEY and CDR2 SVGAGI. J gave up 3 bases and V 5 bases, and 9 bases lay outside the gene matches. The CDR3 runs 16 residues. The CDR3 is CASSVLRDRTNQPQHF. CDR3 DNA sequence: TGTGCCAGCAGTGTACTCCGGGACAGGACCAATCAGCCCCAGCATTTT.

This clonotype was recorded a few times. The chain employs TRBV25-1 and TRBJ2-5; TRBD2 matches 13 bases. Germline V gene sequence: CDR1 MGHDK, CDR2 SYGVNS. V was clipped by 7 bases and J by 4 bases; unmatched bases: 3. There are 14 residues in the CDR3. CDR3 protein: CASTGTSGTETQYF. The CDR3 DNA reads as TGTGCCAGCACCGGGACTAGCGGGACAGAGACCCAGTACTTC.

This clonotype was picked up a small number of times. The chain combines TRBV21-1 with TRBJ2-5; TRBD1, the D gene given by the table, was not confirmed from the DNA. TRBV21-1 constitutes a pseudogene. This CDR3 contains 15 residues. The chain's CDR3 is CASSKFRTEQGTQYF. The CDR3 nucleotides read TGTGCCAGCAGCAAATTTAGGACAGAGCAAGGGACCCAGTACTTC.

The chain carries TRBV12-3 or TRBV12-4 and TRBJ1-6; 7 bases align to TRBD1. This CDR3 is built from 14 residues. V gave up 8 bases and J gave up 7 bases; unmatched junction bases: 8. The CDR3 bases are TGTGCCAGCGGAGACAGGGAGAAAAATTCACCCCTCCACTTT. This sequence encodes CASGDREKNSPLHF.

The rearrangement links TRBV20-1 to TRBJ2-2; D is uncertain. The ends were cut back, 4 bases at V and 0 bases at J, with 6 bases in the middle. The CDR3 length is 13 residues. CDR1 and CDR2 from the germline V gene are DFQATT and SNEGSKA (reference sequence). CDR3 loop: CSATTTNTGELFF. The CDR3 coding sequence is TGCAGTGCTACCACAACGAACACCGGGGAGCTGTTTTTT.

This clonotype was detected many times. This rearrangement joins TRBV4-1 to TRBJ1-5, with D unresolved. Trimming cost V 0 bases and J 3 bases, with 12 bases left between them. The CDR3 totals 16 residues. CDR1 and CDR2 (germline): MGHRA, YSYEKL. CDR3 nucleotide sequence: TGCGCCAGCAGCCAAGATATGGGGATAGTCAATCAGCCCCAGCATTTT. This gives the protein CASSQDMGIVNQPQHF.

The V call is TRBV30, the J call TRBJ1-1, with a weak D call TRBD1 (6 bases). The CDR3 is 12 residues long. CDR1 and CDR2 from the germline V gene are GTSNPN and SVGIG (reference sequence). CDR3 region: CALGTTNTEAFF. CDR3 DNA sequence: TGTGCACTAGGGACAACGAACACTGAAGCTTTCTTT.

This clonotype was seen a single time. In this CDR3 the conserved last residue, phenylalanine or tryptophan, is missing, so a read error is likely. V and J are TRBV12-3 or TRBV12-4 and TRBJ1-2; D is perhaps TRBD1 (5 bases). Trimming cost V 3 bases and J 0 bases, with 11 bases left between them. CDR3 length: 15 amino acids. The CDR3 is CASSFSRVPNYGYTL. CDR3 nucleotides: TGTGCCAGCAGTTTCAGCAGGGTCCCTAACTATGGCTACACCTTA.

The rearrangement joins TRBV5-1 to TRBJ2-1, with TRBD2 identical over 9 bases. Unmatched junction bases numbered 10, after V lost 4 bases and J lost 5 bases. The CDR3 length is 16 residues. Germline assignment: CDR1 SGHRS and CDR2 YFSETQ. CDR3 amino acids: CASSGLREGENNEQFF. CDR3 nucleotide sequence: TGCGCCAGCAGCGGTTTGCGGGAGGGGGAGAACAATGAGCAGTTCTTC.

The chain couples TRBV5-6 to TRBJ2-1, with TRBD2 matching over 11 bases. V was pared by 0 bases and J by 6 bases, with 8 bases of the junction left unmatched. The V gene's germline CDR1 is SGHDT and CDR2 YYEEEE. The CDR3 length is 17 residues. Here the CDR3 reads CASSLALAGGWGNEQFF. The CDR3 nucleotides are TGTGCCAGCAGCTTGGCTCTAGCGGGAGGCTGGGGCAATGAGCAGTTCTTC.

V gene TRBV4-2 combines with J gene TRBJ2-1; possible D gene TRBD2, 6 bases. The germline V gene has CDR1 LGHNA and CDR2 YNFKEQ. Trimming took off 5 bases at V and 6 bases at J, with 23 bases between the two ends. The CDR3 length is 17 residues. The CDR3 spells CASSKVVGGLLSNEQFF. The CDR3 DNA is TGTGCCAGCAGCAAAGTCGTCGGAGGACTACTCTCCAATGAGCAGTTCTTC.

This clonotype was observed at least ten times. CDR3 residues: CASSQDRAGDTYEQYF. CDR3 coding DNA: TGTGCCAGCAGCCAAGATAGGGCGGGGGATACCTACGAGCAGTACTTC. The chain combines TRBV4-2 with TRBJ2-7; TRBD2 matches at 7 bases. Trimming cost V 0 bases and J 2 bases; bases outside gene matches: 7. Germline CDR1 reads LGHNA; CDR2 reads YNFKEQ. The CDR3 has 16 amino acids.

The chain links TRBV20-1 to TRBJ2-3; D is undetermined. V lost 6 bases, J lost 2 bases, and 15 bases lay in between. The CDR3 has 14 amino acids. Looked up from germline, CDR1 is DFQATT and CDR2 is SNEGSKA (reference sequence). This chain's CDR3 is CSASLARSTDTQYF. CDR3 coding DNA: TGCAGTGCGAGTCTCGCGCGATCCACAGATACGCAGTATTTT.

This clonotype has just a few counts. The J gene is TRBJ2-7, the V gene TRBV27; weak D call: TRBD2 (6 bases). There are 17 residues in the CDR3. In germline, CDR1 is MNHEY, CDR2 SMNVEV (reference sequence). The germline V and J ends were trimmed by 2 bases and 1 base, with 18 bases remaining between them. The CDR3 spells CASSLAGKRYTSYEQYF. The CDR3 DNA follows: TGTGCCAGCAGTTTAGCGGGGAAACGCTATACTTCCTACGAGCAGTACTTC.

The chain recombines TRBV5-5 with TRBJ2-7; TRBD2 is a possible D gene (5 bases). In germline, CDR1 is SGHKS, CDR2 YYEKEE (reference sequence). The CDR3 is 15 residues long. Trimming stripped 0 bases from V and 2 bases from J, with 12 bases between. The CDR3 here is CASSLGVAHAYEQYF. CDR3 nucleotides: TGTGCCAGCAGCTTGGGGGTAGCGCATGCCTACGAGCAGTACTTC.

V gene TRBV28 combines with J gene TRBJ2-3; perhaps TRBD1 as D (5 bases). V was clipped by 1 base and J by 0 bases, with 11 bases between them. The CDR3 consists of 16 residues. The germline V gene encodes CDR1 MDHEN and CDR2 SYDVKM. The CDR3 loop is CASSLYSGISTDTQYF. The CDR3, as DNA: TGTGCCAGCAGTTTATACTCAGGGATCAGCACAGATACGCAGTATTTT. The full variable domain, completed using reference TRBV28 and TRBJ2-3, is DVKVTQSSRYLVKRTGEKVFLECVQDMDHENMFWYRQDPGLGLRLIYFSYDVKMKEKGDIPEGYSVSREKKERFSLILESASTNQTSMYLCASSLYSGISTDTQYFGPGTRLTVL.

The V and J genes are TRBV18 and TRBJ2-3; the match to TRBD1 covers 7 bases. The CDR3 totals 15 residues. V dropped 0 bases and J dropped 10; count of bases not matched to a gene: 10. The germline V gene has CDR1 KGHSH and CDR2 LQKENI. The DNA of the CDR3 is TGTGCCAGCTCACCACCGGGACAGCCCGGGATATCGCAGTATTTT. Protein product: CASSPPGQPGISQYF.

This clonotype was recorded at least ten times. The chain has TRBV29-1 and TRBJ2-7; the D gene could be TRBD1 or TRBD2 (5 bases each). Germline V CDR1 and CDR2: SQVTM, ANQGSEA. The V end was cut by 6 bases, the J end by 5 bases, with 14 bases between. The CDR3 runs 12 residues. The CDR3 DNA is TGCAGCGTCAGAACCCGGGGCGACGAGCAGTACTTC. It encodes CSVRTRGDEQYF.

J is TRBJ1-1 and V is TRBV5-1, with 9 bases that match TRBD1. The junction had 5 bases not matched to a gene; V was cut back by 4 bases and J by 7 bases. The germline V gene encodes CDR1 SGHRS and CDR2 YFSETQ. The CDR3 is 13 amino acids. CDR3 protein: CASSHRTGDEAFF. The CDR3 region has the DNA TGCGCCAGCAGCCACCGGACAGGGGATGAAGCTTTCTTT.

A remark on this clonotype: A much larger clonotype is one base distant, so this may be a read error. The conserved closing phenylalanine or tryptophan is absent in this CDR3, likely reflecting a read error. This chain connects TRBV4-1 to TRBJ2-7; TRBD2 matches 8 bases. CDR3 length: 15 residues. V lost 5 bases and J lost 1; bases outside the gene matches: 7. Germline assignment: CDR1 MGHRA and CDR2 YSYEKL. CDR3 loop: CASSVTSGASYEQYS. The CDR3 DNA is TGCGCCAGCAGCGTTACTAGCGGAGCATCCTACGAGCAGTACTCC.